Below, one T cell receptor (beta chain) is given with its context. The antigen remains undetermined. This CDR3 is 16 amino acids long. The V gene's germline CDR1 is SEHNR and CDR2 FQNEAQ (reference sequence). Trimming stripped 5 bases from V and 3 bases from J, with 18 bases between. The data were obtained in a study of T cell responses to AZD1222 COVID-19 vaccine. Notes on the study in general: The donors showed a predominance of white British ancestry and of females, with possible underestimation of clonal diversity. A rise in Spike-specific TCR breadth and depth followed two AZD1222 doses. A reported finding is that nearly half of spike-specific TCRs target unmutated variant regions.

Produced via immunoSEQ multiplex PCR; TCRdb's table is partial and in-frame only. The profile shows about 110,000 clones, roughly 92% of them singletons. This TCR was recovered from an adult who received the AZD1222 COVID-19 vaccine. This rearrangement joins TRBV7-9 to TRBJ2-3; D perhaps matches TRBD2 (6 bases). The material sequenced was peripheral blood, taken 28 days after the second AZD1222 dose. The CDR3 reads CASSPATRYRTDTQYF. For the CDR3, the DNA is TGTGCCAGCAGCCCCGCGACTAGATACAGAACAGATACGCAGTATTTT.